One sample yielded the 25 T cell receptor beta chains listed below, sequenced in a study of stem cell transplantation in POMP-related autoinflammatory disease. Profiled with immunoSEQ multiplex PCR; TCRdb holds only in-frame clones, not every one. Of more than 20,000 clones listed, 82% were seen once; the top ten hold around 2.5%. Sequencing used CD4+ T cells from PBMCs, obtained before stem cell transplantation. These receptors were obtained from a human donor with POMP-related autoinflammation and immune dysregulation (PRAID).

In its sample, this clone was seen once. This chain uses TRBV9 with TRBJ1-6; 9 positions agree with TRBD1. With 0 bases clipped from V and 8 bases from J, the junction kept 3 bases outside the gene matches. CDR3 length equals 15 residues. The germline V gene has CDR1 SGDLS and CDR2 YYNGEE. CDR3 sequence: CASSVGNRGHSPLHF. The CDR3 DNA is TGTGCCAGCAGCGTAGGGAACAGGGGGCATTCACCCCTCCACTTT.

V usage is TRBV2 and J usage is TRBJ1-4; D perhaps matches TRBD1 (5 bases). CDR1 and CDR2 from the germline V gene are SNHLY and FYNNEI. CDR3 size: 15 residues. Trimming took off 1 base at V and 4 bases at J, with 10 bases between the two ends. The CDR3 nucleotides read TGTGCCAGCAGTGAAGAGGGGTTGGGTAATGAAAAACTGTTTTTT. Its translation is CASSEEGLGNEKLFF.

The V gene is TRBV27, the J gene TRBJ2-1, with TRBD2 matching 13 bases. The CDR3 has 14 residues. The junction had 8 bases not matched to a gene; V was cut back by 4 bases and J by 14 bases. Germline assignment: CDR1 MNHEY and CDR2 SMNVEV (reference sequence). DNA for the CDR3: TGTGCCAGCAGTTCCCCGCGGACTAGCGGGAGCGAGTTCTTC. This translates into CASSSPRTSGSEFF.

The chain links TRBV18 to TRBJ1-4; D might be TRBD1 (5 bases). This CDR3 has 15 residues. Trimming shortened V by 0 bases and J by 3 bases, and 8 bases separated the two germline ends. Germline CDR1 reads KGHSH; CDR2 reads LQKENI. For the CDR3, the DNA is TGTGCCAGCTCACCACCGATGGGGGCTAATGAAAAACTGTTTTTT. The encoded protein is CASSPPMGANEKLFF.

This clone was seen a single time. Germline is not matched at one junction end, which may reflect a read error. The J gene is TRBJ2-1, the V gene TRBV7-7, with a possible D match to TRBD2 (7 bases). CDR1 is SSHAT and CDR2 is FNYEAQ in the germline V gene (reference sequence). CDR3 size: 17 residues. The CDR3 DNA follows: TGTGCTAGCAGCTTAGGGGGGCGGGGGATTAAGAACAATGAGCAGTTCTTC. Protein sequence: CASSLGGRGIKNNEQFF.

The gene calls are TRBV28 and TRBJ2-5, with D uncertain. The J call may be wrong; the DNA end is better matched by TRBJ2-7. The V gene's germline CDR1 is MDHEN and CDR2 SYDVKM. The CDR3 covers 14 residues. CDR3 protein: CASSFLRRSYEQYF. CDR3 sequence (DNA): TGTGCCAGCAGTTTCCTGAGAAGATCCTACGAGCAGTACTTC.

CDR3 residues: CASSLALTGTGSYEQYF. CDR3 nucleotides: TGTGCCAGCAGCTTAGCCCTAACCGGGACAGGGTCCTACGAGCAGTACTTC. The V gene is TRBV7-9, the J gene TRBJ2-7; TRBD1 aligns across 9 bases. The J segment lost 1 base and the V segment lost 0 bases, leaving 7 bases of the junction unmatched. The germline V gene encodes CDR1 SEHNR and CDR2 FQNEAQ (reference sequence). The CDR3 consists of 17 residues.

V and J are TRBV7-2 and TRBJ2-7; 7 nucleotides agree with TRBD1. Germline lookup yields CDR1 SGHTA and CDR2 FQGNSA. V lost 7 bases to trimming and J lost 4 bases; unmatched junction nucleotides: 10. The CDR3 is 14 amino acids. Here the CDR3 DNA reads TGTGCCAGCACCCAAGACAGGGTGGTTTACGAGCAGTACTTC. Amino acid sequence: CASTQDRVVYEQYF.

The V call is TRBV29-1, the J call TRBJ2-2, with TRBD2 matching 12 bases. V lost 6 bases and J lost 10; bases outside the gene matches: 15. Germline values: CDR1 SQVTM, CDR2 ANQGSEA. The CDR3 length is 16 residues. The CDR3: CSVRTSGTQSGVELFF. In nucleotides, the CDR3 is TGCAGCGTCCGGACTAGCGGGACTCAAAGTGGGGTGGAGCTGTTTTTT.

The chain joins TRBV11-2 to TRBJ2-5, with D possibly being TRBD2 (5 bases). V gave up 0 bases and J gave up 5 bases, with 13 bases separating them. The CDR3 totals 15 residues. Germline V lookup: CDR1 SGHAT, CDR2 FQNNGV. The CDR3 nucleotides are TGTGCCAGCAGCTTAGATCGCCAGCGGTGGGAGACCCAGTACTTC. This translates into CASSLDRQRWETQYF.

This chain connects TRBV28 to TRBJ2-3, with unresolved D. Deletions cut 7 bases from V and 2 bases from J, with 19 bases between. The CDR3 runs 16 residues. Germline V gene data show CDR1 as MDHEN and CDR2 as SYDVKM. The CDR3 nucleotides read TGTGCCAGCACCGTTTTGGGCGGAAGGACCACAGATACGCAGTATTTT. Residues: CASTVLGGRTTDTQYF.

CDR3 bases: TGCGCCAGCACCGCCCAGAACTACGAGCAGTACTTC. Protein sequence: CASTAQNYEQYF. The chain joins TRBV10-1 to TRBJ2-7; D uncertain. V was trimmed by 7 bases and J by 3 bases, leaving 10 bases between them. The CDR3 sequence is 12 residues long. Germline V lookup: CDR1 WNHNN, CDR2 SYGVQD (reference sequence).

The chain combines TRBV5-1 with TRBJ2-1; D possibly corresponds to TRBD1 (5 bases). CDR3 length: 12 residues. Germline-derived CDR1 and CDR2 are SGHRS and YFSETQ. V lost 0 bases, J lost 10 bases, and 8 bases lay in between. Written as DNA, the CDR3 is TGCGCCAGCAGCTTGGATAGGGGAGAGCAGTTCTTC. It is translated as CASSLDRGEQFF.

This chain connects TRBV29-1 to TRBJ2-3; a weak D match, TRBD2 (5 bases). The CDR3 length is 14 residues. Per the germline V gene, CDR1 is SQVTM and CDR2 is ANQGSEA. The V and J ends lost 6 bases and 2 bases respectively, with 15 bases between them. The CDR3 bases are TGCAGCGTCAATACTAGGATAAACACAGATACGCAGTATTTT. This translates into CSVNTRINTDTQYF.

The V gene is TRBV5-1, the J gene TRBJ1-1; a possible D gene is TRBD1 (5 bases). The CDR3 consists of 14 residues. Trimming cost V 1 base and J 2 bases, with 9 bases left between them. The germline gives CDR1 SGHRS, CDR2 YFSETQ. The CDR3, as DNA: TGCGCCAGCAGCTTGACTGGGGCAAACACTGAAGCTTTCTTT. This codes for CASSLTGANTEAFF.

J is TRBJ1-1 and V is TRBV10-1; D may be TRBD1 (5 bases). V was pared by 7 bases and J by 1 base, with 7 bases between. Germline assignment: CDR1 WNHNN and CDR2 SYGVQD (reference sequence). The CDR3 is 12 residues long. The CDR3 sequence is CASMGPNTEAFF. CDR3 coding DNA: TGCGCCAGCATGGGACCGAACACTGAAGCTTTCTTT.

J is TRBJ1-4 and V is TRBV6-6; TRBD1 might be the D (5 bases). V was cut by 7 bases and J by 1 base, with 13 bases left in between. The CDR3 has 15 amino acids. The germline CDR1 and CDR2 sequences are MNHNY and SVGAGI (reference sequence). The CDR3, as DNA: TGTGCCAGCATTGGGACCGAGCGAACTAATGAAAAACTGTTTTTT. This codes for CASIGTERTNEKLFF.

CDR3 sequence reads: CASSQDGIGYRQGNQPQHF. CDR3 nucleotides: TGCGCCAGCAGCCAAGATGGTATAGGGTATAGACAGGGCAATCAGCCCCAGCATTTT. J is TRBJ1-5 and V is TRBV4-1, with a tentative D call TRBD1 (6 bases). The CDR3 extends over 19 amino acids. The germline CDR1 and CDR2 sequences are MGHRA and YSYEKL. Deletions cut 0 bases from V and 2 bases from J, with 20 bases between.

This chain links TRBV6-5 with TRBJ2-2, with 9 bases identical to TRBD1. CDR3 length: 15 amino acids. The germline gives CDR1 MNHEY, CDR2 SVGAGI. V shed 7 bases and J 6 bases; nucleotides not matched to a gene: 9. This CDR3 reads CASTPGTGLSGELFF. The CDR3 nucleotides read TGTGCCAGCACTCCCGGGACAGGGTTGTCCGGGGAGCTGTTTTTT.

The gene calls are TRBV29-1 and TRBJ2-2, with D maybe TRBD2 (6 bases). Trimming cost V 7 bases and J 4 bases, with 10 bases left between them. CDR3 length: 12 residues. Germline CDR1 and CDR2: SQVTM and ANQGSEA. This CDR3 is CSAVAATGELFF. The CDR3 coding sequence is TGCAGCGCCGTAGCGGCCACCGGGGAGCTGTTTTTT.

V gene TRBV9 combines with J gene TRBJ1-4; no clear D. The CDR3 loop spans 13 amino acids. V was cut by 0 bases and J by 5 bases, with 5 bases left in between. Germline V gene sequence: CDR1 SGDLS, CDR2 YYNGEE. The CDR3 DNA follows: TGTGCCAGCAGCGTAGGAGGAAATGAAAAACTGTTTTTT. Residues: CASSVGGNEKLFF.

This clone was detected a few times. V usage is TRBV7-9 and J usage is TRBJ1-6; D is possibly TRBD1 (6 bases). Trimming removed 5 bases at V and 10 bases at J, with 9 bases between. This CDR3 region has 12 residues. Germline lookup yields CDR1 SEHNR and CDR2 FQNEAQ (reference sequence). The CDR3 here is CASSRGESPLHF. DNA for the CDR3: TGTGCCAGCAGCAGGGGGGAGTCACCCCTCCACTTT.

This chain connects TRBV6-5 to TRBJ2-3, with 9 bases lining up with TRBD1. The CDR3 totals 15 residues. Germline CDR1 is MNHEY and CDR2 is SVGAGI. V was clipped by 5 bases and J by 4 bases; unmatched bases: 7. CDR3 sequence: CASSAPGQGADTQYF. DNA of the CDR3: TGTGCCAGCAGTGCACCGGGACAGGGCGCAGATACGCAGTATTTT.

This chain connects TRBV6-5 to TRBJ1-6, with 11 nucleotides matching TRBD1. The CDR3 is 16 residues long. V lost 6 bases to trimming and J lost 7 bases; unmatched junction nucleotides: 8. Germline assignment: CDR1 MNHEY and CDR2 SVGAGI. This chain's CDR3 is CASRYRDRGRNSPLHF. CDR3 bases: TGTGCCAGCAGATACCGGGACAGGGGGAGAAATTCACCCCTCCACTTT.

The chain links TRBV25-1 to TRBJ2-1; TRBD2 aligns across 10 bases. The J segment lost 15 bases and the V segment lost 2 bases, leaving 7 bases of the junction unmatched. The CDR3 is 13 residues long. Germline loops: CDR1 MGHDK, CDR2 SYGVNS. CDR3 coding DNA: TGTGCCAGCAGTGAAACTAGCGGGGAGACGCGGTTCTTC. Translation: CASSETSGETRFF.